This TCR beta chain was captured in a study of T cells in tuberculosis. Study-wide points: The TCR-beta difference was not significant; alpha differences partly reflected length.

Notes on this clone: Its antigen is not known.

Sequencing used immunoSEQ multiplex PCR; TCRdb keeps in-frame clones, though not all of them. The data show 30,000 to 40,000 clones, approximately 94% seen once. As to time point: new active TB diagnosis, blood taken before or within 7 days of starting treatment. Sample: PBMCs, taken at tuberculosis diagnosis. This TCR derives from an adult with tuberculosis.

The CDR3 DNA reads as TGTGCCATAGGGACTGGTGAAACTGGTACGCAGTATTTT. Residues: CAIGTGETGTQYF. This chain links TRBV10-3 with TRBJ2-3; D is possibly TRBD2 (6 bases). CDR1 is ENHRY, CDR2 SYGVKD, per germline. V was clipped by 9 bases and J by 8 bases, with 18 bases between them. The CDR3 runs to 13 residues.